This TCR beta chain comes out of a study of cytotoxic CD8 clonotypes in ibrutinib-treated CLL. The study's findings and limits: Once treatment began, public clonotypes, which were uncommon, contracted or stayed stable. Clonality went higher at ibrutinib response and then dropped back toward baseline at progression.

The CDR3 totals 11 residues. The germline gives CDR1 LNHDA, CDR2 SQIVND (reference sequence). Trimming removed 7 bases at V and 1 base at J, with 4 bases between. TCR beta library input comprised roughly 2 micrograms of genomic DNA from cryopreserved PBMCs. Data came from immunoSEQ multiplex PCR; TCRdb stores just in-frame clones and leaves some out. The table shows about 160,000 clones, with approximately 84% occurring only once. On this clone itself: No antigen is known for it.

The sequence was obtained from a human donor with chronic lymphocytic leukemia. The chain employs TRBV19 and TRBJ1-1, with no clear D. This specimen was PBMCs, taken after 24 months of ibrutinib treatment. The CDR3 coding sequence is TGTGCCAGTAACAAGAACACTGAAGCTTTCTTT. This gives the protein CASNKNTEAFF.